The present T cell receptor (beta chain) was sequenced within a study of blood T cells in healthy people across ages. Findings of the study overall: Getting older went along with TCR beta diversity per million T cells dropping roughly linearly.

A few counts support this clonotype. Its antigen is unknown. CDR1 is SEHNR and CDR2 is FQNEAQ in the germline V gene (reference sequence). This CDR3 is built from 15 residues. The authors ran a second PCR of about 7 to 12 cycles using a sample-barcoded 5' primer and a J-beta primer mix. A single record per CDR3 protein comes from TCRdb applying MiXCR to the 5' RACE reads. The table includes roughly 1.7 million distinct CDR3 sequences, 30% to 35% detected once. This chain links TRBV7-9 with TRBJ2-4; TRBD1 or TRBD2 may be the D gene (5 bases each). The last part of the DNA fits TRBJ2-7 better; the J call may be wrong. The sequence derives from a woman in her twenties or thirties in good health. Source material: blood. The CDR3 DNA reads as TGTGCCAGCAGCTTAGGGGAGTATAGGGGATACGAGCAGTACTTC. Its protein product is CASSLGEYRGYEQYF.